The rows below give T cell receptor beta chains drawn from one sample of a study of CD8 T cells in Susac syndrome. Via MiXCR, TCRdb re-called the immunoSEQ multiplex PCR reads, giving one row per CDR3 protein. This sample has about 25,000 distinct CDR3 sequences; 94% occur once, and the top ten carry 0.25% to 0.3%. Sequenced input: CD8+ T cells from PBMCs. The receptors come from a human donor in good health. Each CDR3 is given with its conserved first and last residue. The D gene is left open where the match is weak. Some rows mark clone size as missing; the rest say once, few, many or name a class of expanded clone.

CDR3,DNA,D,J,V,size
CASSPAGFHQPQHF,TGTGCCAGCAGTCCGGCGGGTTTCCATCAGCCCCAGCATTTT,-,TRBJ1-5,TRBV2,-
CASSRGERTEAFF,TGTGCCAGCAGCCGGGGGGAGAGGACTGAAGCTTTCTTT,-,TRBJ1-1,TRBV7-9,-
CASSQSGRGEHEKLFF,TGCGCCAGCAGTCAATCGGGCAGGGGTGAACATGAAAAACTGTTTTTT,-,TRBJ1-4,TRBV23-1,-
CASSSPIQNEQFF,TGTGCCAGCAGTTCCCCGATACAGAATGAGCAGTTCTTC,-,TRBJ2-1,TRBV6-2/TRBV6-3,-
CATERTRGQGVTDTQYF,TGTGCCACCGAAAGAACTAGGGGGCAAGGAGTCACAGATACGCAGTATTTT,TRBD1,TRBJ2-3,TRBV15,-
CASSSIKLLINTDTQYF,TGTGCCAGCAGCTCAATTAAACTACTTATTAACACAGATACGCAGTATTTT,-,TRBJ2-3,TRBV7-2,-
CASSQGRGATYEQYF,TGCGCCAGCAGCCAAGGTCGGGGGGCGACATACGAGCAGTACTTC,-,TRBJ2-7,TRBV4-1,-
CASSLTSQGSGGSYNEQFF,TGTGCCAGCAGCCTTACCTCCCAAGGTAGCGGGGGTTCCTACAATGAGCAGTTCTTC,TRBD2,TRBJ2-1,TRBV13,-
CASSEVITGGRYNSPLHF,TGTGCCAGCAGTGAAGTCATCACAGGGGGACGCTATAATTCACCCCTCCACTTT,TRBD1,TRBJ1-6,TRBV6-1,once
CSVEGLTRFTDTQYF,TGCAGCGTTGAGGGCTTGACAAGATTCACAGATACGCAGTATTTT,-,TRBJ2-3,TRBV29-1,-
CASSFRRSYEQYF,TGTGCCAGCAGTTTCCGGAGGTCCTACGAGCAGTACTTC,-,TRBJ2-7,TRBV27,-
CASSQGARALQNEQFF,TGCGCCAGCAGCCAAGGCGCCAGAGCATTACAGAATGAGCAGTTCTTC,-,TRBJ2-1,TRBV4-3,-
CASSLPGEFYEQYF,TGTGCCAGCAGCTTGCCAGGAGAATTCTACGAGCAGTACTTC,-,TRBJ2-7,TRBV7-9,-
CSSEGPSYGYTF,TGCAGCTCTGAAGGACCTTCCTATGGCTACACCTTC,-,TRBJ1-2,TRBV29-1,-
CASSVDGGGGPDTQYF,TGTGCCAGCAGCGTAGATGGTGGGGGGGGCCCAGATACGCAGTATTTT,-,TRBJ2-3,TRBV9,-
CAISRGGETQYF,TGTGCCATCAGTCGGGGGGGAGAGACCCAGTACTTC,TRBD2,TRBJ2-5,TRBV10-3,-
CATSDPERESNEQFF,TGTGCCACCAGTGATCCAGAACGGGAATCCAATGAGCAGTTCTTC,-,TRBJ2-1,TRBV24-1,-
CASTVGTSSTDTQYF,TGTGCCAGCACCGTCGGAACATCTAGCACAGATACGCAGTATTTT,-,TRBJ2-3,TRBV7-2,-
CASSLWGIGNQPQHF,TGTGCCAGCAGCTTATGGGGTATCGGCAATCAGCCCCAGCATTTT,-,TRBJ1-5,TRBV7-9,-
CASSLATMGGYEQYF,TGCGCCAGCAGCTTGGCTACCATGGGCGGCTACGAGCAGTACTTC,-,TRBJ2-7,TRBV5-1,-
CASSPRDRGPPDTF,TGCGCCAGCAGCCCCCGGGACAGGGGCCCCCCAGACACCTTC,TRBD1,TRBJ1-2,TRBV5-1,-
CSARDRGGDAPYEQYF,TGCAGTGCTAGAGATCGGGGCGGGGACGCCCCCTACGAGCAGTACTTC,-,TRBJ2-7,TRBV20-1,once
CASNGLDRGKNTEAFF,TGTGCCAGCAACGGGCTGGACAGGGGAAAGAACACTGAAGCTTTCTTT,TRBD1,TRBJ1-1,TRBV12-3/TRBV12-4,-
CASSDLGQPQHF,TGTGCCAGCAGCGACCTTGGGCAGCCCCAGCATTTT,-,TRBJ1-5,TRBV7-9,-